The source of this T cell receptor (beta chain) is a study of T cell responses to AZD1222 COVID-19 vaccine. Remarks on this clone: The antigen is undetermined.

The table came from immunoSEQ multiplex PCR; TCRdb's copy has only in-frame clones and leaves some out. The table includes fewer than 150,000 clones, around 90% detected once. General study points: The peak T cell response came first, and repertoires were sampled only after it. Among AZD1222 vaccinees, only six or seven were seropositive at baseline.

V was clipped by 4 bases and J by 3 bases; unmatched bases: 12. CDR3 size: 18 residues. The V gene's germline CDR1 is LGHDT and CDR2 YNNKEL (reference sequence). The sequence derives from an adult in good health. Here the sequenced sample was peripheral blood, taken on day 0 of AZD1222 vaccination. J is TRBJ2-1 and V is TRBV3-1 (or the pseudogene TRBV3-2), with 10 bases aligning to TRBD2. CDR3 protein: CASSLPPERGGIYNEQFF. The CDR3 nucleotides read TGTGCCAGCAGCCTCCCCCCGGAGCGGGGGGGCATCTACAATGAGCAGTTCTTC.